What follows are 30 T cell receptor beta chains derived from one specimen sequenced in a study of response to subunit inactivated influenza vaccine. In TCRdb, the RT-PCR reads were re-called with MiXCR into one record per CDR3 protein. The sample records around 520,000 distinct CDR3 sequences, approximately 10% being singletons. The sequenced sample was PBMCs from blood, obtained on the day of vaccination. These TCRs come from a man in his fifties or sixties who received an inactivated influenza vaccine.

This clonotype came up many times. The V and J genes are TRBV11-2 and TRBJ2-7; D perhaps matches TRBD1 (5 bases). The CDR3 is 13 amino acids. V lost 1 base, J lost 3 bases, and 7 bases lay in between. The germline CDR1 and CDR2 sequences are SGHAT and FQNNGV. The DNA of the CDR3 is TGTGCCAGCAGCTTAGGGACACTCTACGAGCAGTACTTC. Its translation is CASSLGTLYEQYF.

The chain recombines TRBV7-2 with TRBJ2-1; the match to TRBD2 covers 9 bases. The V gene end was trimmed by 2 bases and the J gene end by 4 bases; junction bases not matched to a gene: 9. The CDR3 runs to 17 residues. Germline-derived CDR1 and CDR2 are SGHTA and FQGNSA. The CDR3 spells CASSLRVAGALYNEQFF. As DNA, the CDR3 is TGTGCCAGCAGCTTACGAGTAGCGGGAGCCCTTTACAATGAGCAGTTCTTC.

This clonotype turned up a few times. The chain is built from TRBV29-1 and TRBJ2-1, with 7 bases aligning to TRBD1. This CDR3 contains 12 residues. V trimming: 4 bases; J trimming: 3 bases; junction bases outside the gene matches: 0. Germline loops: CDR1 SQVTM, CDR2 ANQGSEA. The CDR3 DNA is TGCAGCGTTGGGGACAGCTACAATGAGCAGTTCTTC. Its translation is CSVGDSYNEQFF.

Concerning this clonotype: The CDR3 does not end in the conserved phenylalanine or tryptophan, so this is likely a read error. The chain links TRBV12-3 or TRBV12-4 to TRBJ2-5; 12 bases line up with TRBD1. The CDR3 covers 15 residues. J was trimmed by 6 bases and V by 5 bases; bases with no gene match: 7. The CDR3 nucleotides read TGTGCCAGCAGTCGGGACAGGGGGCCGGGGAAGACCCAGTACATC. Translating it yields CASSRDRGPGKTQYI.

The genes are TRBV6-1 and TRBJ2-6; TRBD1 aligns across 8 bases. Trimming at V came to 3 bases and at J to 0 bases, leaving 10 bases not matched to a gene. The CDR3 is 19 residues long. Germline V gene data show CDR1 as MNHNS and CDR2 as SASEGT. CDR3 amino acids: CASSETSGTGDSGANVLTF. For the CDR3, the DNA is TGTGCCAGCAGTGAGACGTCCGGGACAGGAGACTCTGGGGCCAACGTCCTGACTTTC.

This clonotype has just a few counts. CDR3 nucleotides: TGTGCCAGCTCGAAAGGGGTAGGCGAGCAGTACTTC. Translating it yields CASSKGVGEQYF. The chain uses TRBV14 and TRBJ2-7; a possible D gene is TRBD1 (5 bases). V was trimmed by 8 bases and J by 6 bases, leaving 14 bases between them. Germline CDR1 SGHDN, CDR2 FVKESK. This CDR3 is built from 12 residues. Using reference TRBV14 and TRBJ2-7 for the parts outside the CDR3, the full variable domain is EAGVTQFPSHSVIEKGQTVTLRCDPISGHDNLYWYRRVMGKEIKFLLHFVKESKQDESGMPNNRFLAERTGGTYSTLKVQPAELEDSGVYFCASSKGVGEQYFGPGTRLTVT.

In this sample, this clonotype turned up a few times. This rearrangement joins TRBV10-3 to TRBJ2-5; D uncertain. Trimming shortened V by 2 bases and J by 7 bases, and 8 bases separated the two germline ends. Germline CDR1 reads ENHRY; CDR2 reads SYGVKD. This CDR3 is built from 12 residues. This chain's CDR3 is CAISEPPGTQYF. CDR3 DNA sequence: TGTGCCATCAGTGAGCCCCCGGGGACCCAGTACTTC.

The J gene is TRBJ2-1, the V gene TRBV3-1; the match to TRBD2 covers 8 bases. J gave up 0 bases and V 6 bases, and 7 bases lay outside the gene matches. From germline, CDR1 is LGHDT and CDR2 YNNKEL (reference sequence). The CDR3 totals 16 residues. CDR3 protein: CASSSGEALSYNEQFF. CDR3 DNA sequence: TGTGCCAGCAGTAGCGGGGAAGCCCTCTCCTACAATGAGCAGTTCTTC.

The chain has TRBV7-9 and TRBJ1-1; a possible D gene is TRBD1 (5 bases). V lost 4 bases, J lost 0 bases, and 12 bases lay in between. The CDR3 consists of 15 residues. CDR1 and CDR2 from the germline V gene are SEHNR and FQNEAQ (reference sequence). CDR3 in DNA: TGTGCCAGCAGCTCCAGGAGGGGTCTGAACACTGAAGCTTTCTTT. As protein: CASSSRRGLNTEAFF.

The CDR3 loop reads CASSTSGAPTDTQYF. The CDR3 bases are TGCGCCAGCAGCACTAGCGGCGCTCCCACAGATACGCAGTATTTT. The rearrangement links TRBV5-1 to TRBJ2-3, with TRBD2 matching over 8 bases. Germline V lookup: CDR1 SGHRS, CDR2 YFSETQ. This CDR3 has 15 residues. Trimming cost V 4 bases and J 2 bases; bases outside gene matches: 6.

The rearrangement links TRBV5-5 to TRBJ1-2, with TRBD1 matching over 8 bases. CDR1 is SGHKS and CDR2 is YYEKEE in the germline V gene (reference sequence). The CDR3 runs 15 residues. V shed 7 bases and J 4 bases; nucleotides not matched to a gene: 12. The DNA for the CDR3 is TGTGCCAGCGGCGTAGCCTTGGACAGGGCCTATGGCTACACCTTC. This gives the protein CASGVALDRAYGYTF.

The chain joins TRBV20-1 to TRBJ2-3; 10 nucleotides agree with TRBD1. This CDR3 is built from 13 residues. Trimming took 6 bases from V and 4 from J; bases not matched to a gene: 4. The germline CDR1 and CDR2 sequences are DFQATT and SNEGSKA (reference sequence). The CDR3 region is CSADRGHADTQYF. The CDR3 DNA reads TGCAGTGCCGACAGGGGGCACGCAGATACGCAGTATTTT.

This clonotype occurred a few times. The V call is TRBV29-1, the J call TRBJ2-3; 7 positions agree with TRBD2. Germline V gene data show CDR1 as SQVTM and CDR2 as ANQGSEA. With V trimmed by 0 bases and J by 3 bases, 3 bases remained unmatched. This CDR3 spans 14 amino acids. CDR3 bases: TGCAGCGTTGAAGAGGGGGGGTTGACAGATACGCAGTATTTT. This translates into CSVEEGGLTDTQYF.

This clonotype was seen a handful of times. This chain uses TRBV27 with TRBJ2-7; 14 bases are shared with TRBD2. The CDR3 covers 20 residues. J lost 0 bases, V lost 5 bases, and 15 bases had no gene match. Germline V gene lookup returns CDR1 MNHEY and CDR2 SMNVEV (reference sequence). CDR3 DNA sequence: TGTGCCAGCAGTCCAACACCCGGACTAGCGGGAGGACGCAACTCCTACGAGCAGTACTTC. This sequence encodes CASSPTPGLAGGRNSYEQYF.

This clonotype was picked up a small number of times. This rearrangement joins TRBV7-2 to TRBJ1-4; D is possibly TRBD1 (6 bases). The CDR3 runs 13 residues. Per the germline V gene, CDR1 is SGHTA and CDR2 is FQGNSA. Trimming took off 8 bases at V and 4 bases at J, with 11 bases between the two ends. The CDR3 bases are TGTGCCAGCGGAAACAGGGTTAATGAAAAACTGTTTTTT. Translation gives CASGNRVNEKLFF.

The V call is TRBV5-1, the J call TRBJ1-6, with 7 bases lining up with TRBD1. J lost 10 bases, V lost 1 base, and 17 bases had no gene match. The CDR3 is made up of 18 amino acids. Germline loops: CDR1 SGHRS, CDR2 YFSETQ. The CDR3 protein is CASSLMGEQGYDWSPLHF. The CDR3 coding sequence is TGCGCCAGCAGCTTGATGGGGGAACAGGGGTACGATTGGTCACCCCTCCACTTT.

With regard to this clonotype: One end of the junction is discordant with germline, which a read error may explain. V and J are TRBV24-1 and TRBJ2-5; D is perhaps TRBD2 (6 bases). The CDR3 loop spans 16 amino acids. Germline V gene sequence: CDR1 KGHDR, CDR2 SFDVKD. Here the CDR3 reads CATRTKTAPGVETQHF. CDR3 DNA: TGTGCCACCAGAACTAAGACAGCCCCGGGGGTAGAGACCCAGCACTTC.

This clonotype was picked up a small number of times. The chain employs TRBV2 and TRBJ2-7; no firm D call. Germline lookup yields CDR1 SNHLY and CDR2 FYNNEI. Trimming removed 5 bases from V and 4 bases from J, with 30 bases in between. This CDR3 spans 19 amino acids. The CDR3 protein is CASSLGRHGRTIVSYEQYF. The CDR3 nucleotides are TGTGCCAGCAGTTTAGGACGGCACGGCCGAACGATCGTTTCTTACGAGCAGTACTTC. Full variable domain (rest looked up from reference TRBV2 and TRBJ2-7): EPEVTQTPSHQVTQMGQEVILRCVPISNHLYFYWYRQILGQKVEFLVSFYNNEISEKSEIFDDQFSVERPDGSNFTLKIRSTKLEDSAMYFCASSLGRHGRTIVSYEQYFGPGTRLTVT.

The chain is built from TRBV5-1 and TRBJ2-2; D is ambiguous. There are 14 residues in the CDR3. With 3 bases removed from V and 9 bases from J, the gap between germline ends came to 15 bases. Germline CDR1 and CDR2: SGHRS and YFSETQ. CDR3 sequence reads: CASSSTPPVRELFF. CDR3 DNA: TGCGCCAGCAGCTCGACCCCCCCGGTCCGGGAGCTGTTTTTT.

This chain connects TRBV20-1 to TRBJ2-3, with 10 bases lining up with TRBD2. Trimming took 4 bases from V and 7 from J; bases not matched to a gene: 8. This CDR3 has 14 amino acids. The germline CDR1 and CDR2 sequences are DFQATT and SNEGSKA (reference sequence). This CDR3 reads CSAISSGRLNTQYF. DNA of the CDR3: TGCAGTGCTATCAGTAGCGGGAGGTTAAATACGCAGTATTTT.

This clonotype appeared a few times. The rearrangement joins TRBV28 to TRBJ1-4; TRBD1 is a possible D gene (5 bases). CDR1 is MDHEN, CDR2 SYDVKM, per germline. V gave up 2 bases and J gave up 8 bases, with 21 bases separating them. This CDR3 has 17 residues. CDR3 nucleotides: TGTGCCAGCAGTTTACCCTACGGGGGGTATGGAGGGGAAAAACTGTTTTTT. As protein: CASSLPYGGYGGEKLFF. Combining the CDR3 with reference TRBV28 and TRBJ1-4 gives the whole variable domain DVKVTQSSRYLVKRTGEKVFLECVQDMDHENMFWYRQDPGLGLRLIYFSYDVKMKEKGDIPEGYSVSREKKERFSLILESASTNQTSMYLCASSLPYGGYGGEKLFFGSGTQLSVL.

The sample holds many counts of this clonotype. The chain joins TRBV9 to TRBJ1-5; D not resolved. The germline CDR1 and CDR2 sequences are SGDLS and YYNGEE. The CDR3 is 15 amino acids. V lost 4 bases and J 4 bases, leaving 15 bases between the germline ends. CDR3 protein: CASSPLGGKNQPQHF. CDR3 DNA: TGTGCCAGCAGCCCGCTTGGAGGGAAGAATCAGCCCCAGCATTTT.

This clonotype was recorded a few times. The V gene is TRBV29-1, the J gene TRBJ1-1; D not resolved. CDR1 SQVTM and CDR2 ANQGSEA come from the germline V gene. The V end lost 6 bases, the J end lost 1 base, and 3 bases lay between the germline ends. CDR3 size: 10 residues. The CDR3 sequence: CSVENTEAFF. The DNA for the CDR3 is TGCAGCGTCGAGAACACTGAAGCTTTCTTT.

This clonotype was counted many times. The CDR3 region has the DNA TGCAGTTATTGGACAGGGGTGAATGAGCAGTTCTTC. Translated: CSYWTGVNEQFF. The chain is built from TRBV20-1 and TRBJ2-1; 9 bases map to TRBD1. The V gene end was trimmed by 8 bases and the J gene end by 7 bases; junction bases not matched to a gene: 6. Germline V lookup: CDR1 DFQATT, CDR2 SNEGSKA (reference sequence). This CDR3 has 12 amino acids.

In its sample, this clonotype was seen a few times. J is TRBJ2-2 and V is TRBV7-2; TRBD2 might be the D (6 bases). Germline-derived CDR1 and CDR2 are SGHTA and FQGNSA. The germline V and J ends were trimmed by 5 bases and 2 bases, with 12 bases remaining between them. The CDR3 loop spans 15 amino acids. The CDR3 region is CASSNGLPNTGELFF. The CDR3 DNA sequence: TGTGCCAGCAGCAACGGACTACCTAACACCGGGGAGCTGTTTTTT.

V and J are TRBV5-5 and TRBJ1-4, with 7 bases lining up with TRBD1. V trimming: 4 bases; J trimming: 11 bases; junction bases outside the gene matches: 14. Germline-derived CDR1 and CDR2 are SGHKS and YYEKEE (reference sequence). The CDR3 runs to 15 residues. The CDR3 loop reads CASSTQGFQGEKLFF. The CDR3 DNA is TGTGCCAGCAGCACACAGGGGTTTCAGGGGGAGAAACTGTTTTTT.

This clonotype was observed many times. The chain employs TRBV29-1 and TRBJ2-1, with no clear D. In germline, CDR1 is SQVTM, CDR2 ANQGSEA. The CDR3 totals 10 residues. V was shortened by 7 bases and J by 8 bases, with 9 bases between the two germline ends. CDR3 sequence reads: CSGGSDEQFF. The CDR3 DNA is TGCAGCGGCGGATCGGATGAGCAGTTCTTC.

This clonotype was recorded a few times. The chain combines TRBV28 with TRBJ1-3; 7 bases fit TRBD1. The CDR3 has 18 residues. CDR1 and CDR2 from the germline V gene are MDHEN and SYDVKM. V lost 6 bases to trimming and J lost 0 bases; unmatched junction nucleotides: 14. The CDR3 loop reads CASSRVADRIFSGNTIYF. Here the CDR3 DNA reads TGTGCCAGCAGCCGTGTTGCGGACAGGATTTTCTCTGGAAACACCATATATTTT. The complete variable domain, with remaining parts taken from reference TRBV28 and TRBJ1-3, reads DVKVTQSSRYLVKRTGEKVFLECVQDMDHENMFWYRQDPGLGLRLIYFSYDVKMKEKGDIPEGYSVSREKKERFSLILESASTNQTSMYLCASSRVADRIFSGNTIYFGEGSWLTVV.

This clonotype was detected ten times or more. CDR3 loop: CASRPGQGRIDTQYF. The CDR3 DNA is TGCGCCAGCCGACCGGGACAGGGGCGAATAGATACGCAGTATTTT. This chain uses TRBV5-1 with TRBJ2-3, with TRBD1 matching over 10 bases. The CDR3 runs to 15 residues. The germline gives CDR1 SGHRS, CDR2 YFSETQ. V was clipped by 7 bases and J by 5 bases; unmatched bases: 10.

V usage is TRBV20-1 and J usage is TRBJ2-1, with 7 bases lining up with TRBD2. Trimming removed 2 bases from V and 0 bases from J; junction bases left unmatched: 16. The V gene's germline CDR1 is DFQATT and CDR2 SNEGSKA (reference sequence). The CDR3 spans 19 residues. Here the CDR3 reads CSARSFGLAAPSSYNEQFF. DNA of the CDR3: TGCAGTGCTAGATCGTTCGGGCTAGCGGCGCCCTCCTCCTACAATGAGCAGTTCTTC.